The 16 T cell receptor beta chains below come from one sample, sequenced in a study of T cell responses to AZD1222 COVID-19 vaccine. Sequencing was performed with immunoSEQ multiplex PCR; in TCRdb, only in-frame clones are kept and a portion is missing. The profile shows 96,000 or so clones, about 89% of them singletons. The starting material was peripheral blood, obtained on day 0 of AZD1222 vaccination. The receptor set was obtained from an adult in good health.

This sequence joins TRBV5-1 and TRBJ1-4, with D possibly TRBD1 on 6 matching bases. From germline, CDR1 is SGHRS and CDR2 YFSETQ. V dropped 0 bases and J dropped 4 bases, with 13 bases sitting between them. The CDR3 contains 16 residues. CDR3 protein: CASSLGAPGDNEKLFF. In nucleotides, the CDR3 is TGCGCCAGCAGCTTGGGAGCCCCAGGGGATAATGAAAAACTGTTTTTT.

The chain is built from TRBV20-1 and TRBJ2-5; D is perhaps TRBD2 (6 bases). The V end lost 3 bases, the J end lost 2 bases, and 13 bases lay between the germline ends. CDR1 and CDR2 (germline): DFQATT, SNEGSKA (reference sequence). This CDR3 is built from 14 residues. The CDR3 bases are TGCAGTGCTAGTTGGGGGACTGGGCAAGAGACCCAGTACTTC. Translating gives CSASWGTGQETQYF.

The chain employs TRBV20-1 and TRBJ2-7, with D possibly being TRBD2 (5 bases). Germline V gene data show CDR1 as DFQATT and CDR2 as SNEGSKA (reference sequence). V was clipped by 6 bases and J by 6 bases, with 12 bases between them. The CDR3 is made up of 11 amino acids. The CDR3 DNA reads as TGCAGTGCCCGGCGGGCCCCCGAGCAGTACTTC. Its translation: CSARRAPEQYF.

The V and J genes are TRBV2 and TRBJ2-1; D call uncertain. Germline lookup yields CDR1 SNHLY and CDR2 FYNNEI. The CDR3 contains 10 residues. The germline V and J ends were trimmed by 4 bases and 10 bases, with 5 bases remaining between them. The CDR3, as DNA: TGTGCCAGCAGTGTTGTGGAGCAGTTCTTC. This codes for CASSVVEQFF. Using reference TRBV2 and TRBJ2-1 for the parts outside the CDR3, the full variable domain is EPEVTQTPSHQVTQMGQEVILRCVPISNHLYFYWYRQILGQKVEFLVSFYNNEISEKSEIFDDQFSVERPDGSNFTLKIRSTKLEDSAMYFCASSVVEQFFGPGTRLTVL.

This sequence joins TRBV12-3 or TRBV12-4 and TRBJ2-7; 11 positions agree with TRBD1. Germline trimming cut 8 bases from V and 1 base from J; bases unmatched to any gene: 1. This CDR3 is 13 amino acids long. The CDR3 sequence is CASGTGGSYEQYF. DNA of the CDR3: TGTGCCAGCGGGACAGGGGGGTCCTACGAGCAGTACTTC.

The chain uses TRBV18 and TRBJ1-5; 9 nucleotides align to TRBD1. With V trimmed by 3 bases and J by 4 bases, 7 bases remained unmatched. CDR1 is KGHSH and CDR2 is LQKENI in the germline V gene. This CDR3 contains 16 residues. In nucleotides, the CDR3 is TGTGCCAGCTCACCGAGGGGACAGGGTGGGAATCAGCCCCAGCATTTT. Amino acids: CASSPRGQGGNQPQHF.

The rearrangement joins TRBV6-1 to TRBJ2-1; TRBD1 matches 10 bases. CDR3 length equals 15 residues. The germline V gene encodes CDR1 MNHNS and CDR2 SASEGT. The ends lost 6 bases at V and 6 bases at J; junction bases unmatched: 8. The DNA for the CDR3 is TGTGCCAGCAGCTCTGGACAGGGGGTACCCAATGAGCAGTTCTTC. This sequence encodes CASSSGQGVPNEQFF.

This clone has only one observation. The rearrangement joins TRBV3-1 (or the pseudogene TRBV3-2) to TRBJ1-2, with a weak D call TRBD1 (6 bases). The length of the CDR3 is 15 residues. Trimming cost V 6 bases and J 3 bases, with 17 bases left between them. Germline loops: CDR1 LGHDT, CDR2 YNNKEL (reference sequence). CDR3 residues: CASSRFNREDYGYTF. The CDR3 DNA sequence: TGTGCCAGCAGTCGCTTTAACAGGGAGGACTATGGCTACACCTTC.

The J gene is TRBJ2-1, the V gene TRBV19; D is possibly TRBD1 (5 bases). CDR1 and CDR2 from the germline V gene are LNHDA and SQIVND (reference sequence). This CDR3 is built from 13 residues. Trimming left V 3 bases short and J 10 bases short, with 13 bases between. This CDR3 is CASSIARGREQFF. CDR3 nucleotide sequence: TGTGCCAGTAGTATCGCAAGGGGAAGGGAGCAGTTCTTC. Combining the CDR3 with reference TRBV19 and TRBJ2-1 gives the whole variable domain DGGITQSPKYLFRKEGQNVTLSCEQNLNHDAMYWYRQDPGQGLRLIYYSQIVNDFQKGDIAEGYSVSREKKESFPLTVTSAQKNPTAFYLCASSIARGREQFFGPGTRLTVL.

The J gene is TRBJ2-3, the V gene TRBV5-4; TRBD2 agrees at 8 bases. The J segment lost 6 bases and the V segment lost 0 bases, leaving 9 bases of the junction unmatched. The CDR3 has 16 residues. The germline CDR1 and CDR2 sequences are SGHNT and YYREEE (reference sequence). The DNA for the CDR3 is TGTGCCAGCAGCTTGGTAGCGGGGAGCCCCGCCGATACGCAGTATTTT. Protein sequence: CASSLVAGSPADTQYF.

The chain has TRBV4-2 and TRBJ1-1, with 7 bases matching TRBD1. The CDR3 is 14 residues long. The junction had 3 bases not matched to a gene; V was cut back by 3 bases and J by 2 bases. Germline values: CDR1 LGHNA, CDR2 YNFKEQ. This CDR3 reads CASSHDRVNTEAFF. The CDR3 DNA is TGTGCCAGCAGCCACGACAGGGTTAACACTGAAGCTTTCTTT.

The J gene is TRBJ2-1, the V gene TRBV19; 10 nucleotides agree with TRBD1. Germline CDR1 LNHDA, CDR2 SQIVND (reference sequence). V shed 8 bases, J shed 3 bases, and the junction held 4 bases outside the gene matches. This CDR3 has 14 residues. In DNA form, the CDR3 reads TGTGCCAGTTGCCGGGACAGGGGCTACAATGAGCAGTTCTTC. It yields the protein CASCRDRGYNEQFF.

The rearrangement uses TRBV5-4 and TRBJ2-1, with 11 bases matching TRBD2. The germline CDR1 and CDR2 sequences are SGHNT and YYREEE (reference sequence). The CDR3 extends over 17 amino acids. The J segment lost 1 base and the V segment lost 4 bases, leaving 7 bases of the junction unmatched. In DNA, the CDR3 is TGTGCCAGCAGCCCTAGCGGGGGGATTGAGTCCTACAATGAGCAGTTCTTC. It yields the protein CASSPSGGIESYNEQFF.

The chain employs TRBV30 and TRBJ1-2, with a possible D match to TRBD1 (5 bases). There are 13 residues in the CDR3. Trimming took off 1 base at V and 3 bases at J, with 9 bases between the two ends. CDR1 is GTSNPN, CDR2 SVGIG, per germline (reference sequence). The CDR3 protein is CAWSAVGDYGYTF. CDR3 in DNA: TGTGCCTGGAGTGCCGTGGGGGACTATGGCTACACCTTC.

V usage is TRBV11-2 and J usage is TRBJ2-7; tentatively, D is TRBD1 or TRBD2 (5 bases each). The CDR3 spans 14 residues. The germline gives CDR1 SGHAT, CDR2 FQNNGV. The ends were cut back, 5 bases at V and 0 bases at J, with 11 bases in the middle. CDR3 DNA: TGTGCCAGCAGCCAAGGGGAGTTCTCCTACGAGCAGTACTTC. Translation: CASSQGEFSYEQYF.

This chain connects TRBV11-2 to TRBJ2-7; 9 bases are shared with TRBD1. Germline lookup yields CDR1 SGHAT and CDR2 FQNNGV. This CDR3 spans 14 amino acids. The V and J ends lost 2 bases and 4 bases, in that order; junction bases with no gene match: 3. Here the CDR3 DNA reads TGTGCCAGCAGCTTATTGGGACAGGGTTACGAGCAGTACTTC. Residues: CASSLLGQGYEQYF.